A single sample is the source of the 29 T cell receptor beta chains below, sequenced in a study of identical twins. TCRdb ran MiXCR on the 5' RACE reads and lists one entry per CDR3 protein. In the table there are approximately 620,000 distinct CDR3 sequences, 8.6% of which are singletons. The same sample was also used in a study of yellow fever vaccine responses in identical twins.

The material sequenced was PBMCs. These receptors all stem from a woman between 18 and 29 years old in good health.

Here the CDR3 reads CSARSQGGEKLFF. In nucleotides, the CDR3 is TGCAGTGCTAGGTCGCAGGGTGGTGAAAAACTGTTTTTT. The V call is TRBV20-1, the J call TRBJ1-4; a weak D match, TRBD1 (5 bases). In germline, CDR1 is DFQATT, CDR2 SNEGSKA (reference sequence). The CDR3 runs to 13 residues. Trimming cost V 3 bases and J 7 bases, with 12 bases left between them.

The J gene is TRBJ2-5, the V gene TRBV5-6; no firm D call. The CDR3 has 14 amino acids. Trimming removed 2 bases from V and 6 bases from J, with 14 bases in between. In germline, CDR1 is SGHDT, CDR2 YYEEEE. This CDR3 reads CASSLGSGAKTQYF. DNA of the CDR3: TGTGCCAGCAGCTTAGGCAGTGGTGCCAAGACCCAGTACTTC.

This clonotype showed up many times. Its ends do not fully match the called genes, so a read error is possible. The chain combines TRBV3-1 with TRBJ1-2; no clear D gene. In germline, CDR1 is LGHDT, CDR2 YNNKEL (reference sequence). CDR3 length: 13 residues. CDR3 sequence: CASSQGPNYGYTF. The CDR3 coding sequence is TGTGCCAGCAGTCAAGGACCTAACTATGGCTACACCTTC. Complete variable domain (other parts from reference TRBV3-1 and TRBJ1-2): DTAVSQTPKYLVTQMGNDKSIKCEQNLGHDTMYWYKQDSKKFLKIMFSYNNKELIINETVPNRFSPKSPDKAHLNLHINSLELGDSAVYFCASSQGPNYGYTFGSGTRLTVV.

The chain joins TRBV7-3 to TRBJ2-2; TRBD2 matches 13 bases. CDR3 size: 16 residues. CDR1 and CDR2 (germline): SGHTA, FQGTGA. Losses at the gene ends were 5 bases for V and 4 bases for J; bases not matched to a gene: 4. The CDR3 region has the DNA TGTGCCAGCAGCCCCGGACTAGCGGGGGCCACCGGGGAGCTGTTTTTT. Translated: CASSPGLAGATGELFF. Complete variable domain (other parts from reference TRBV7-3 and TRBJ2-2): GAGVSQTPSNKVTEKGKYVELRCDPISGHTALYWYRQSLGQGPEFLIYFQGTGAADDSGLPNDRFFAVRPEGSVSTLKIQRTERGDSAVYLCASSPGLAGATGELFFGEGSRLTVL.

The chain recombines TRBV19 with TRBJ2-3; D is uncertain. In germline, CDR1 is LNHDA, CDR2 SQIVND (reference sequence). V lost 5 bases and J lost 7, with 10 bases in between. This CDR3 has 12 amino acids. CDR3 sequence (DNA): TGTGCCAGTAGTCTTCCAGGAAATACGCAGTATTTT. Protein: CASSLPGNTQYF.

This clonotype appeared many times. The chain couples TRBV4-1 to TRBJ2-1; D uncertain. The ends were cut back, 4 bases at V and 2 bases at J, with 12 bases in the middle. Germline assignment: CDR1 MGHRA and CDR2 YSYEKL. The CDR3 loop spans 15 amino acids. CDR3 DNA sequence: TGCGCCAGCAGCCTCAGCGAGAACCCCTACAATGAGCAGTTCTTC. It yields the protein CASSLSENPYNEQFF.

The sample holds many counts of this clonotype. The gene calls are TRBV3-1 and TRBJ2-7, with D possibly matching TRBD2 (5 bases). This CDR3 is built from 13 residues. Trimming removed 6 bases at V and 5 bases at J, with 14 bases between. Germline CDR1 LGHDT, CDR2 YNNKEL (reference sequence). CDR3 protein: CASRRSTTNEQYF. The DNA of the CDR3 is TGTGCCAGCAGACGTTCTACGACTAACGAGCAGTACTTC.

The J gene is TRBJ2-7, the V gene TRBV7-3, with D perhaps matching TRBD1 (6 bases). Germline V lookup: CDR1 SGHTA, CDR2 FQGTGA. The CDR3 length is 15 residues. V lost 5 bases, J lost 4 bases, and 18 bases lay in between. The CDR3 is CASSRTAGEKYEQYF. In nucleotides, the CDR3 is TGTGCCAGCAGCAGGACGGCAGGGGAAAAGTACGAGCAGTACTTC.

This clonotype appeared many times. CDR3 sequence reads: CASSLGQGTINEQFF. CDR3 nucleotide sequence: TGTGCCAGCAGTTTGGGACAGGGGACGATAAATGAGCAGTTCTTC. The chain carries TRBV27 and TRBJ2-1; 10 nucleotides line up with TRBD1. This CDR3 comprises 15 residues. The germline V gene encodes CDR1 MNHEY and CDR2 SMNVEV (reference sequence). J was trimmed by 7 bases and V by 3 bases; bases with no gene match: 6.

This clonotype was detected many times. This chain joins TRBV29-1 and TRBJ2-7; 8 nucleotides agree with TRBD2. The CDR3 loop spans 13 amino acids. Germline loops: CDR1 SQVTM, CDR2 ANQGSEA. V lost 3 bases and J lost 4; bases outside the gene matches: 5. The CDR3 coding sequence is TGCAGCGTTGAGTTGCGGGAGGCATACGAGCAGTACTTC. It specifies CSVELREAYEQYF.

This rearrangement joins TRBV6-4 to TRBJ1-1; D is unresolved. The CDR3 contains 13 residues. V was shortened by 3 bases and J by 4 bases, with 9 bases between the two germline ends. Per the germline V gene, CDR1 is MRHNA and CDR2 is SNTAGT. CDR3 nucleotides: TGTGCCAGCAGTGAACTGAAAGGCACTGAAGCTTTCTTT. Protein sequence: CASSELKGTEAFF.

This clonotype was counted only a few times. In nucleotides, the CDR3 is TGTGCCAGCAACGATGGTTTTGGGAATGAGCAGTTCTTC. It is translated as CASNDGFGNEQFF. This chain connects TRBV12-3 or TRBV12-4 to TRBJ2-1; D gene ambiguous. The CDR3 covers 13 residues. The V gene lost 7 bases and the J gene lost 7 bases, with 14 bases spanning the gap.

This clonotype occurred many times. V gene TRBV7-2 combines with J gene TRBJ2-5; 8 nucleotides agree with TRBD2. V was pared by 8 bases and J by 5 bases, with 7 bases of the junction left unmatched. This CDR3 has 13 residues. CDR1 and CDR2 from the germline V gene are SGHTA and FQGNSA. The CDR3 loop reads CASSGGLRETQYF. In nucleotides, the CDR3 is TGTGCCAGCTCGGGGGGGCTACGGGAGACCCAGTACTTC.

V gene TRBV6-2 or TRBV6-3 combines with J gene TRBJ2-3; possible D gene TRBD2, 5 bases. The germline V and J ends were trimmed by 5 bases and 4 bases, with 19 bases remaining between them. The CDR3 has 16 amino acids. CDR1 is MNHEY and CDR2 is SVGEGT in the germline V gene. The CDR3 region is CASSRRAVSSPDTQYF. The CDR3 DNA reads TGTGCCAGCAGTCGGCGGGCAGTTTCAAGTCCAGATACGCAGTATTTT.

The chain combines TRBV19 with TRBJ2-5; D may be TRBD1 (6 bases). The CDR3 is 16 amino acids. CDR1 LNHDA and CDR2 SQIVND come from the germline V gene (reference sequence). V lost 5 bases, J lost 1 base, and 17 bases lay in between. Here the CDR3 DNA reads TGTGCCAGTAGTTCACAGGGTCGAAAACGCCAAGAGACCCAGTACTTC. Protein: CASSSQGRKRQETQYF.

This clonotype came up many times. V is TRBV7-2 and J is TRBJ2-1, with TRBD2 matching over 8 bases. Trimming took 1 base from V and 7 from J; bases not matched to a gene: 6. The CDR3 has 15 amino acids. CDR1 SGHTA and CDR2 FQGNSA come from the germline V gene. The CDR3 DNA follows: TGTGCCAGCAGCTTAGTTAGCGGGGAAGGAAATGAGCAGTTCTTC. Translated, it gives CASSLVSGEGNEQFF.

The CDR3 reads CSAGGAKGSSGELFF. The CDR3 nucleotides are TGCAGTGCGGGCGGGGCTAAAGGTTCCTCCGGGGAGCTGTTTTTT. The rearrangement uses TRBV20-1 and TRBJ2-2, with D tentatively TRBD2 (6 bases). The CDR3 has 15 residues. V was clipped by 6 bases and J by 6 bases, with 20 bases between them. The germline gives CDR1 DFQATT, CDR2 SNEGSKA (reference sequence).

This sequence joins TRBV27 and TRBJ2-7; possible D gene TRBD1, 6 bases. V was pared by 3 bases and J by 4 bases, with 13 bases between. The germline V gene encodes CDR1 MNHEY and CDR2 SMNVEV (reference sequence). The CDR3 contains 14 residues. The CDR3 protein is CASSLTGLPYEQYF. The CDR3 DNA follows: TGTGCCAGCAGTTTGACAGGATTACCATACGAGCAGTACTTC.

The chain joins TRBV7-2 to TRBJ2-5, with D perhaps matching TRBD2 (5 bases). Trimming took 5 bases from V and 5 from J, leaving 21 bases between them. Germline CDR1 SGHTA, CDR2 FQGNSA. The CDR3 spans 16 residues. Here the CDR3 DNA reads TGTGCCAGCAGCAAGGCGGGCAGAGCCCCCGGCGAGACCCAGTACTTC. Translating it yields CASSKAGRAPGETQYF. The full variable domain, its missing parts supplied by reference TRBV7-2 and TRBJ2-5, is GAGVSQSPSNKVTEKGKDVELRCDPISGHTALYWYRQSLGQGLEFLIYFQGNSAPDKSGLPSDRFSAERTGGSVSTLTIQRTQQEDSAVYLCASSKAGRAPGETQYFGPGTRLLVL.

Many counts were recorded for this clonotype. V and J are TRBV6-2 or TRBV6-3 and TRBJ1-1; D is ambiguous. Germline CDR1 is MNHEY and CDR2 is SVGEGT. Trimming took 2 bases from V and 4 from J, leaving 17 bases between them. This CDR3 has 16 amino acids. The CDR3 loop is CASSYLPNPTGTEAFF. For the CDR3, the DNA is TGTGCCAGCAGTTACCTCCCCAACCCGACCGGCACTGAAGCTTTCTTT.

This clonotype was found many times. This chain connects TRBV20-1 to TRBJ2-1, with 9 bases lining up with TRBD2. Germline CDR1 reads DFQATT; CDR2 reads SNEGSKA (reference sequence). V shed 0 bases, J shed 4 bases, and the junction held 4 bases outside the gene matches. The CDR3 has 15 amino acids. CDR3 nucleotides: TGCAGTGCTAGAGATCTGACTAGCGGATACAATGAGCAGTTCTTC. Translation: CSARDLTSGYNEQFF.

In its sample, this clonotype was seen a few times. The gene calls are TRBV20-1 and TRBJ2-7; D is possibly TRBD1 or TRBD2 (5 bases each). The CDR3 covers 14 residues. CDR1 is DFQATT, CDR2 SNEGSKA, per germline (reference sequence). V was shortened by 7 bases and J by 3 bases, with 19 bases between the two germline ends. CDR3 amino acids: CSGMTGTANYEQYF. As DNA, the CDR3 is TGCAGTGGTATGACCGGGACGGCCAACTACGAGCAGTACTTC.

The CDR3 region has the DNA TGCGCCAGCAGCTTGGGGGGAGAACGCACAGATACGCAGTATTTT. As protein: CASSLGGERTDTQYF. This chain connects TRBV5-1 to TRBJ2-3, with D maybe TRBD2 (5 bases). V was pared by 0 bases and J by 1 base, with 9 bases between. The CDR3 is made up of 15 amino acids. The germline gives CDR1 SGHRS, CDR2 YFSETQ.

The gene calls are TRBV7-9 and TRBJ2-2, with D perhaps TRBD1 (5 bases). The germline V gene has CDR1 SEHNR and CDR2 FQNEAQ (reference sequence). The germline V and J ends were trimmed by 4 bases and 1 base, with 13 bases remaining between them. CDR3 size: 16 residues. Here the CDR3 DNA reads TGTGCCAGCAGCTATTATGGGGCAGGGAACACCGGGGAGCTGTTTTTT. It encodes CASSYYGAGNTGELFF.

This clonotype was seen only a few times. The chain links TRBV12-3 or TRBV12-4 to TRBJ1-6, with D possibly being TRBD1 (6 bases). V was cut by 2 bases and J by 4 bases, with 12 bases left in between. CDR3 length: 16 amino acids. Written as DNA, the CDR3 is TGTGCCAGCAGTTTATTGGGGGCTTTGTATAATTCACCCCTCCACTTT. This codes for CASSLLGALYNSPLHF.

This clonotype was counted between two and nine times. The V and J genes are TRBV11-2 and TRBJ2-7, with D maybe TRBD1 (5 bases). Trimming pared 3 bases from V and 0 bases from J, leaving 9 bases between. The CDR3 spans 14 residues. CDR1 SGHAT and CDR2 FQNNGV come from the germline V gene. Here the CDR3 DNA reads TGTGCCAGCAGCTTTGGGGCAGACTCCTACGAGCAGTACTTC. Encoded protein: CASSFGADSYEQYF. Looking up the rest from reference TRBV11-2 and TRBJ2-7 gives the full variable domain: EAGVAQSPRYKIIEKRQSVAFWCNPISGHATLYWYQQILGQGPKLLIQFQNNGVVDDSQLPKDRFSAERLKGVDSTLKIQPAKLEDSAVYLCASSFGADSYEQYFGPGTRLTVT.

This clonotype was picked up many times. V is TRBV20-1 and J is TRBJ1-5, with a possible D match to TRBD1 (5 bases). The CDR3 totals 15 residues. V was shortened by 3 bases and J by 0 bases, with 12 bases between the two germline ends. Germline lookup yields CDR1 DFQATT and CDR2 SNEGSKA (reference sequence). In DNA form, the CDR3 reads TGCAGTGCTAGGAGGACAAAGTCTAGCAATCAGCCCCAGCATTTT. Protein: CSARRTKSSNQPQHF.

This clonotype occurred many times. CDR3 nucleotide sequence: TGTGCCAGCAGCTCGTCAGGGCTACTCTACGAGCAGTACTTC. It encodes CASSSSGLLYEQYF. The rearrangement uses TRBV28 and TRBJ2-7; a possible D gene is TRBD1 (5 bases). Trimming left V 6 bases short and J 3 bases short, with 15 bases between. The germline CDR1 and CDR2 sequences are MDHEN and SYDVKM. The CDR3 covers 14 residues.

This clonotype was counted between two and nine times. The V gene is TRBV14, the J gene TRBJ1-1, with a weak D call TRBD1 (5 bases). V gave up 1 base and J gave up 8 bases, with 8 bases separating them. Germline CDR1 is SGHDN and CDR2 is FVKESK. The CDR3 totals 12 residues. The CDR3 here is CASSQGDPEAFF. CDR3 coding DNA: TGTGCCAGCAGCCAAGGGGACCCCGAAGCTTTCTTT. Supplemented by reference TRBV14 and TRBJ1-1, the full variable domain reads EAGVTQFPSHSVIEKGQTVTLRCDPISGHDNLYWYRRVMGKEIKFLLHFVKESKQDESGMPNNRFLAERTGGTYSTLKVQPAELEDSGVYFCASSQGDPEAFFGQGTRLTVV.